These 20 T cell receptor beta chains came from one sample sequenced in a study of cytomegalovirus exposure and HLA in healthy donors. With 60 Vbeta and 13 Jbeta primers, the PCR was carried out. Profiling relied on immunoSEQ multiplex PCR, and the TCRdb table lists in-frame clones only, not all of them. The sample holds 70,000 to 90,000 clones, about 81% seen once. The sequencing input was PBMCs. The receptors derive from a man in his 60s in good health and CMV-seronegative.

The chain carries TRBV9 and TRBJ2-7, with TRBD1 as a possible D gene (5 bases). Per the germline V gene, CDR1 is SGDLS and CDR2 is YYNGEE. The CDR3 extends over 15 amino acids. V lost 3 bases and J 0 bases, leaving 13 bases between the germline ends. CDR3 coding DNA: TGTGCCAGCAGCGGCGCAGGGCTTGGCTCCTACGAGCAGTACTTC. The encoded protein is CASSGAGLGSYEQYF.

V is TRBV9 and J is TRBJ2-1; 13 bases line up with TRBD2. CDR3 length equals 18 residues. CDR1 and CDR2 from the germline V gene are SGDLS and YYNGEE. V gave up 0 bases and J gave up 10 bases; unmatched junction bases: 13. CDR3 nucleotides: TGTGCCAGCAGCGTAGGTCAAGGGGGACTAGCGGGGATCAGCGAGCAGTTCTTC. It translates to CASSVGQGGLAGISEQFF.

The rearrangement uses TRBV7-2 and TRBJ1-5, with no clear D. The CDR3 length is 14 residues. V was trimmed by 1 base and J by 5 bases, leaving 9 bases between them. Germline loops: CDR1 SGHTA, CDR2 FQGNSA. CDR3 bases: TGTGCCAGCAGCTTAGGGCCAAAAGATCAGCCCCAGCATTTT. It specifies CASSLGPKDQPQHF.

V gene TRBV6-6 combines with J gene TRBJ1-2; D unclear. The CDR3 loop spans 13 amino acids. Germline V lookup: CDR1 MNHNY, CDR2 SVGAGI (reference sequence). V lost 0 bases and J lost 8, with 10 bases in between. CDR3 in DNA: TGTGCCAGCAGTTACTCGAGAAAGCGCGGCTACACCTTC. Encoded protein: CASSYSRKRGYTF.

The V and J genes are TRBV29-1 and TRBJ1-1; tentative D call: TRBD1 (5 bases). Trimming removed 5 bases at V and 7 bases at J, with 17 bases between. CDR3 length equals 13 residues. From germline, CDR1 is SQVTM and CDR2 ANQGSEA. The DNA for the CDR3 is TGCAGCGTTAGGGGCCCGTATGGAAGTGAAGCTTTCTTT. Protein: CSVRGPYGSEAFF.

The chain couples TRBV2 to TRBJ1-5, with D possibly matching TRBD1 (5 bases). This CDR3 has 14 amino acids. CDR1 and CDR2 (germline): SNHLY, FYNNEI. Trimming removed 5 bases from V and 5 bases from J, with 13 bases in between. This CDR3 reads CASSRGGKDQPQHF. The CDR3 DNA follows: TGTGCCAGCAGTCGCGGGGGAAAGGATCAGCCCCAGCATTTT.

V is TRBV6-5 and J is TRBJ1-1, with D possibly being TRBD1 (6 bases). The germline gives CDR1 MNHEY, CDR2 SVGAGI. V was pared by 6 bases and J by 1 base, with 12 bases between. The length of the CDR3 is 14 residues. The CDR3 region is CASRGGARNTEAFF. CDR3 coding DNA: TGTGCCAGCAGGGGGGGGGCAAGGAACACTGAAGCTTTCTTT.

The rearrangement uses TRBV4-1 and TRBJ2-5; 7 nucleotides match TRBD2. The J call may be mistaken, given a closer DNA end match to TRBJ2-7. CDR1 is MGHRA and CDR2 is YSYEKL in the germline V gene. The CDR3 is made up of 15 amino acids. The CDR3, as DNA: TGCGCCAGCAGCCAAGATTGGCCTAGCGGATACGAGCAGTACTTC. It specifies CASSQDWPSGYEQYF.

This chain links TRBV25-1 with TRBJ2-3; 11 bases fit TRBD2. V gave up 4 bases and J gave up 0 bases; unmatched junction bases: 6. CDR3 length: 17 amino acids. Germline CDR1 is MGHDK and CDR2 is SYGVNS. CDR3 sequence (DNA): TGTGCCAGCAGTGGCACTAGCGGGGGAACTAGCACAGATACGCAGTATTTT. It is translated as CASSGTSGGTSTDTQYF.

This chain uses TRBV9 with TRBJ2-1; weak D call: TRBD2 (5 bases). The ends were cut back, 1 base at V and 0 bases at J, with 14 bases in the middle. This CDR3 is 17 amino acids long. Germline V CDR1 and CDR2: SGDLS, YYNGEE. The DNA of the CDR3 is TGTGCCAGCAGCGTAAGCTTCTTAGCGAGCTCCTACAATGAGCAGTTCTTC. Amino acid sequence: CASSVSFLASSYNEQFF.

This chain joins TRBV7-3 and TRBJ1-1, with D possibly matching TRBD1 (6 bases). Germline lookup yields CDR1 SGHTA and CDR2 FQGTGA. Deletions cut 8 bases from V and 0 bases from J, with 10 bases between. The CDR3 covers 13 residues. The CDR3 loop reads CASGGQMNTEAFF. The DNA for the CDR3 is TGTGCCAGCGGAGGACAGATGAACACTGAAGCTTTCTTT.

This clone was seen just once. The chain employs TRBV19 and TRBJ2-2; the D gene is possibly TRBD2 (6 bases). CDR1 and CDR2 (germline): LNHDA, SQIVND (reference sequence). Trimming pared 10 bases from V and 4 bases from J, leaving 16 bases between. This CDR3 is 14 amino acids long. The CDR3 DNA reads as TGTGCCACTCTGGGACTGATAGGCACCGGGGAGCTGTTTTTT. Translation gives CATLGLIGTGELFF.

For this clone: Other DNA sequences in this specimen translate into the identical CDR3. V usage is TRBV19 and J usage is TRBJ2-1; the match to TRBD2 covers 11 bases. Trimming at V came to 8 bases and at J to 4 bases, leaving 4 bases not matched to a gene. From germline, CDR1 is LNHDA and CDR2 SQIVND (reference sequence). The CDR3 contains 14 residues. CDR3: CASSLAGGYNEQFF. The CDR3 nucleotides are TGTGCCAGTTCATTAGCGGGGGGGTACAATGAGCAGTTCTTC.

V is TRBV28 and J is TRBJ1-2; D is possibly TRBD1 (5 bases). CDR3 length equals 14 residues. Trimming removed 7 bases from V and 7 bases from J, with 19 bases in between. Germline V CDR1 and CDR2: MDHEN, SYDVKM. The CDR3 here is CASNTPGPQGGYTF. CDR3 nucleotide sequence: TGTGCCAGCAATACCCCGGGCCCGCAGGGTGGCTACACCTTC.

This rearrangement joins TRBV6-6 to TRBJ2-2; D uncertain. Germline V gives CDR1 MNHNY, CDR2 SVGAGI (reference sequence). This CDR3 comprises 13 residues. V lost 6 bases and J 0 bases, leaving 5 bases between the germline ends. CDR3 DNA sequence: TGTGCCAGCAGCACAGCGAACACCGGGGAGCTGTTTTTT. The encoded protein is CASSTANTGELFF.

V and J are TRBV25-1 and TRBJ1-3; D not resolved. V gave up 8 bases and J gave up 3 bases, with 14 bases separating them. The length of the CDR3 is 14 residues. Germline CDR1 is MGHDK and CDR2 is SYGVNS. CDR3 region: CASGPGGLGNTIYF. CDR3 bases: TGTGCCAGCGGCCCCGGAGGGCTTGGAAACACCATATATTTT.

This chain uses TRBV7-9 with TRBJ1-3; a possible D gene is TRBD1 (5 bases). Trimming stripped 5 bases from V and 0 bases from J, with 14 bases between. CDR3 length: 16 amino acids. Germline V gene data show CDR1 as SEHNR and CDR2 as FQNEAQ (reference sequence). The CDR3 DNA reads TGTGCCAGCAGCCCCCCTGGGGCCCGCTCTGGAAACACCATATATTTT. Translating gives CASSPPGARSGNTIYF. Using reference TRBV7-9 and TRBJ1-3 for the parts outside the CDR3, the full variable domain is DTGVSQNPRHKITKRGQNVTFRCDPISEHNRLYWYRQTLGQGPEFLTYFQNEAQLEKSRLLSDRFSAERPKGSFSTLEIQRTEQGDSAMYLCASSPPGARSGNTIYFGEGSWLTVV.

The genes are TRBV4-1 and TRBJ1-6, with D possibly TRBD1 on 5 matching bases. Between the trimmed V and J ends, which lost 0 bases and 4 bases, there was a span of 13 bases. This CDR3 is 17 amino acids long. Germline CDR1 is MGHRA and CDR2 is YSYEKL. This chain's CDR3 is CASSQDSRAPYNSPLHF. CDR3 nucleotide sequence: TGCGCCAGCAGCCAAGATAGCAGGGCCCCATATAATTCACCCCTCCACTTT.

The gene calls are TRBV4-2 and TRBJ2-7; 8 nucleotides agree with TRBD1. Per the germline V gene, CDR1 is LGHNA and CDR2 is YNFKEQ. V was pared by 3 bases and J by 2 bases, with 3 bases of the junction left unmatched. The CDR3 totals 14 residues. For the CDR3, the DNA is TGTGCCAGCAGCCATGCACAGGGGGCCTACGAGCAGTACTTC. Its translation is CASSHAQGAYEQYF.

The chain joins TRBV27 to TRBJ2-1; 12 bases line up with TRBD2. There are 16 residues in the CDR3. Germline V CDR1 and CDR2: MNHEY, SMNVEV (reference sequence). The V and J ends lost 1 base and 8 bases, in that order; junction bases with no gene match: 6. In nucleotides, the CDR3 is TGTGCCAGCAGTTTATGGGCTAGCGGGGGGGTTGATGAGCAGTTCTTC. It is translated as CASSLWASGGVDEQFF.